Listed below are T cell receptor beta chains from one sample, sequenced in a study of siplizumab effects on memory and regulatory T cells. The data were produced by immunoSEQ multiplex PCR, yet TCRdb's version contains in-frame clones alone and is incomplete. This sample has approximately 100,000 clones, with over 85% found just once. Sequencing used non-Treg CD4+ T cells sorted from blood. The receptors stem from a human donor in good health. Each CDR3 is given with its conserved first and last residue. A D gene is named only where the DNA matches it firmly. Clone size appears in some rows only: once, few, many, or a class for an expanded clone.

V: TRBV30; size: NA; D: NA; J: TRBJ2-1; CDR3: CASSSIHHEQFF; DNA: TGTGCCTCGTCATCGATTCATCATGAGCAGTTCTTC
V: TRBV6-1; size: NA; D: NA; J: TRBJ2-3; CDR3: CASSAWGILTDTQYF; DNA: TGTGCCAGCAGTGCATGGGGCATCTTGACAGATACGCAGTATTTT
V: TRBV6-5; size: NA; D: NA; J: TRBJ2-1; CDR3: CASSYNNEQFF; DNA: TGTGCCAGCAGTTACAACAATGAGCAGTTCTTC
V: TRBV11-2; size: once; D: NA; J: TRBJ1-4; CDR3: CASSLLATLGEKLFF; DNA: TGTGCCAGCAGCTTATTGGCAACCCTTGGGGAAAAACTGTTTTTT
V: TRBV11-3; size: NA; D: TRBD2; J: TRBJ2-3; CDR3: CASSPSGRGGDTQYF; DNA: TGTGCCAGCAGCCCCTCGGGGCGGGGGGGAGATACGCAGTATTTT
V: TRBV7-3; size: NA; D: NA; J: TRBJ2-7; CDR3: CASSLMGPHSYEQYF; DNA: TGTGCCAGCAGCTTAATGGGACCGCACTCCTACGAGCAGTACTTC
V: TRBV6-6; size: NA; D: NA; J: TRBJ1-3; CDR3: CASSRGGATSGNTIYF; DNA: TGTGCCAGCAGTCGGGGGGGGGCGACCTCTGGAAACACCATATATTTT
V: TRBV13; size: NA; D: TRBD2; J: TRBJ2-5; CDR3: CASRPSGGAETQYF; DNA: TGTGCCAGCAGGCCGAGCGGGGGGGCGGAGACCCAGTACTTC
V: TRBV28; size: NA; D: TRBD1; J: TRBJ2-4; CDR3: CASTLLRQGRKYF; DNA: TGTGCCAGCACCCTATTGAGACAGGGCAGGAAGTACTTC
V: TRBV5-4; size: NA; D: TRBD2; J: TRBJ2-5; CDR3: CASSSGVGAGGYVETQYF; DNA: TGTGCCAGCAGCTCCGGGGTCGGAGCGGGGGGCTACGTGGAGACCCAGTACTTC
V: TRBV7-6; size: NA; D: TRBD2; J: TRBJ2-5; CDR3: CASSLLAGGPGETQYF; DNA: TGTGCCAGCAGCCTGCTAGCGGGGGGGCCAGGAGAGACCCAGTACTTC
V: TRBV11-2; size: NA; D: NA; J: TRBJ2-5; CDR3: CASGPRDIRAETQYF; DNA: TGTGCCAGCGGCCCTAGGGACATTCGGGCAGAGACCCAGTACTTC
V: TRBV23-1; size: NA; D: NA; J: TRBJ1-2; CDR3: CASSQRVKDSGGEYTF; DNA: TGCGCCAGCAGTCAACGGGTAAAGGACAGCGGGGGAGAATACACCTTC
V: TRBV30; size: NA; D: NA; J: TRBJ2-7; CDR3: CASRTNSYEQYF; DNA: TGTGCCTCCAGGACTAACTCCTACGAGCAGTACTTC
V: TRBV11-2; size: once; D: NA; J: TRBJ1-2; CDR3: CASSPGTSYGYTF; DNA: TGTGCCAGCAGCCCCGGGACCTCCTATGGCTACACCTTC
V: TRBV5-1; size: NA; D: NA; J: TRBJ2-1; CDR3: CASSGGGSNPLVGEQFF; DNA: TGCGCCAGCAGCGGGGGAGGATCCAACCCCCTAGTGGGTGAGCAGTTCTTC
V: TRBV9; size: NA; D: NA; J: TRBJ1-3; CDR3: CASSVDGTASGNTIYF; DNA: TGTGCCAGCAGCGTAGACGGGACTGCGTCTGGAAACACCATATATTTT
V: TRBV7-2; size: NA; D: NA; J: TRBJ2-7; CDR3: CASTKNRYPYEQYF; DNA: TGTGCCAGCACCAAAAACAGGTACCCCTACGAGCAGTACTTC
V: TRBV15; size: NA; D: TRBD1; J: TRBJ1-2; CDR3: CATSRDLGGGDGYTF; DNA: TGTGCCACCAGCAGAGATCTAGGGGGCGGCGATGGCTACACCTTC
V: TRBV7-3; size: NA; D: NA; J: TRBJ2-3; CDR3: CASSLAGAWDTQYF; DNA: TGTGCCAGCAGCTTAGCGGGGGCGTGGGATACGCAGTATTTT
V: TRBV7-7; size: NA; D: TRBD1; J: TRBJ1-3; CDR3: CASSPDRVGNTIYF; DNA: TGTGCCAGCAGCCCCGACAGGGTTGGAAACACCATATATTTT
V: TRBV7-9; size: few; D: NA; J: TRBJ2-3; CDR3: CASSRVSDTQYF; DNA: TGTGCCAGCAGTCGAGTATCAGATACGCAGTATTTT
V: TRBV29-1; size: NA; D: NA; J: TRBJ2-4; CDR3: CSVAPRQAKNIQYF; DNA: TGCAGCGTTGCCCCGCGACAAGCCAAAAACATTCAGTACTTC
V: TRBV2; size: NA; D: NA; J: TRBJ2-2; CDR3: CASSATGTSNTGELFF; DNA: TGTGCCAGCAGTGCCACAGGAACTTCGAACACCGGGGAGCTGTTTTTT
V: TRBV6-4; size: NA; D: NA; J: TRBJ1-1; CDR3: CASSFGRDTEAFF; DNA: TGTGCCAGCAGCTTTGGACGGGACACTGAAGCTTTCTTT
V: TRBV29-1; size: NA; D: TRBD2; J: TRBJ2-3; CDR3: CSATSVSTDTQYF; DNA: TGCAGCGCCACTAGCGTAAGCACAGATACGCAGTATTTT
V: TRBV7-8; size: NA; D: NA; J: TRBJ1-5; CDR3: CASSPAGAGYSNQPQHF; DNA: TGTGCCAGCAGCCCCGCCGGGGCAGGCTATAGCAATCAGCCCCAGCATTTT
V: TRBV18; size: NA; D: TRBD1; J: TRBJ1-1; CDR3: CASSPGTGIGEAFF; DNA: TGTGCCAGCTCACCAGGGACAGGGATCGGTGAAGCTTTCTTT
V: TRBV7-2; size: NA; D: TRBD2; J: TRBJ2-1; CDR3: CASSRSGGGANEQFF; DNA: TGTGCCAGCAGCCGAAGCGGGGGGGGCGCCAATGAGCAGTTCTTC
V: TRBV2; size: NA; D: TRBD1; J: TRBJ2-4; CDR3: CASSADRANLGNIQYF; DNA: TGTGCCAGCAGCGCGGACAGGGCTAATCTTGGGAACATTCAGTACTTC
V: TRBV18; size: NA; D: NA; J: TRBJ2-7; CDR3: CASSRASSYEQYF; DNA: TGTGCCAGCTCCCGGGCGAGCTCCTACGAGCAGTACTTC
V: TRBV10-3; size: NA; D: TRBD1; J: TRBJ1-2; CDR3: CATGETGGGSGGYTF; DNA: TGTGCCACTGGGGAAACAGGGGGCGGATCAGGTGGCTACACCTTC
V: TRBV6-1; size: NA; D: NA; J: TRBJ1-1; CDR3: CASSVRENTEAFF; DNA: TGTGCCAGCAGTGTAAGGGAAAACACTGAAGCTTTCTTT
V: TRBV7-2; size: NA; D: NA; J: TRBJ2-7; CDR3: CASSLDPGNYEQYF; DNA: TGTGCCAGCAGCTTAGACCCGGGCAACTACGAGCAGTACTTC
V: TRBV5-1; size: NA; D: NA; J: TRBJ2-7; CDR3: CASSPEGSSYEQYF; DNA: TGCGCCAGCAGCCCGGAAGGAAGCTCCTACGAGCAGTACTTC
V: TRBV7-2; size: NA; D: NA; J: TRBJ2-7; CDR3: CASRPSGDSSYEQYF; DNA: TGTGCCAGCAGACCCAGCGGGGACAGCTCCTACGAGCAGTACTTC
V: TRBV7-9; size: NA; D: TRBD2; J: TRBJ2-5; CDR3: CASSLRRGGAPETQYF; DNA: TGTGCCAGCAGCTTAAGGCGCGGGGGGGCCCCAGAGACCCAGTACTTC
V: TRBV27; size: NA; D: NA; J: TRBJ1-6; CDR3: CASKVLGLQGNSPLHF; DNA: TGTGCCAGCAAAGTTTTGGGGCTACAAGGGAATTCACCCCTCCACTTT
V: TRBV19; size: NA; D: NA; J: TRBJ1-1; CDR3: CASIPHRVGDTEAFF; DNA: TGTGCCAGTATCCCCCATCGGGTAGGGGACACTGAAGCTTTCTTT
V: TRBV6-5; size: once; D: NA; J: TRBJ2-6; CDR3: CASSHSNSGANVLTF; DNA: TGTGCCAGCAGTCACTCTAATTCTGGGGCCAACGTCCTGACTTTC
V: TRBV29-1; size: NA; D: NA; J: TRBJ1-1; CDR3: CSVGNVVREAFF; DNA: TGCAGCGTCGGTAACGTTGTGCGGGAAGCTTTCTTT
V: TRBV21-1; size: NA; D: NA; J: TRBJ1-4; CDR3: CASSARETGPPRDEKLFF; DNA: TGTGCCAGCAGCGCAAGAGAGACAGGGCCACCTCGAGATGAAAAACTGTTTTTT
V: TRBV21-1; size: NA; D: NA; J: TRBJ2-3; CDR3: CASSLPRLAGGPVNTQYF; DNA: TGTGCCAGCAGCCTTCCCCGGTTGGCGGGGGGGCCAGTAAATACGCAGTATTTT
V: TRBV6-5; size: NA; D: TRBD1; J: TRBJ1-5; CDR3: CASSITGGNQPQHF; DNA: TGTGCCAGCAGTATTACAGGGGGCAATCAGCCCCAGCATTTT
V: TRBV5-4; size: NA; D: TRBD2; J: TRBJ2-1; CDR3: CASSGGTSGGNEQFF; DNA: TGTGCCAGCAGCGGAGGGACTAGCGGGGGCAATGAGCAGTTCTTC
V: TRBV10-3; size: few; D: NA; J: TRBJ1-1; CDR3: CATGTNTEAFF; DNA: TGTGCAACCGGAACAAACACTGAAGCTTTCTTT